The T cell receptor (beta chain) described here comes from a study of cytomegalovirus exposure and HLA in healthy donors. Study summary: Genotyping of nearly 400 donors showed that 65% to 90% belonged to the Caucasian-associated ancestry cluster. Study-level findings and limits: Cytomegalovirus association was assigned to about 150 TCR beta chains.

For this clone: Its antigen is not identified.

13 Jbeta primers and 60 Vbeta primers were used for the PCR. The assay was immunoSEQ multiplex PCR, and TCRdb's table has in-frame clones only and misses some. The table has approximately 190,000 clones, 65% to 85% seen once. V gave up 0 bases and J gave up 5 bases; unmatched junction bases: 5. CDR1 and CDR2 from the germline V gene are MGHRA and YSYEKL. This CDR3 spans 15 amino acids. The rearrangement joins TRBV4-1 to TRBJ2-5; TRBD2 aligns across 8 bases. The clonotype comes from a boy aged 2-15 years in good health and CMV-seronegative. The source material was PBMCs. The CDR3 is CASSQELAGMETQYF. Written as DNA, the CDR3 is TGCGCCAGCAGCCAAGAGCTAGCGGGTATGGAGACCCAGTACTTC.